This is a list of T cell receptor beta chains from one sample in a study of T cell changes during pregnancy in multiple sclerosis. Method: immunoSEQ multiplex PCR; TCRdb's copy keeps in-frame clones and lacks some. The data contain around 52,000 clones, roughly 90% of them singletons. The sample consisted of CD4+ T cells from peripheral blood mononuclear cells, taken after pregnancy. The receptors here all came from a female donor in good health, enrolled as a control in a pregnancy study. Each CDR3 is given with its conserved first and last residue. A D gene is named only where the DNA matches it firmly. Size tells how often a clone was seen (once, few, many) or the class of an expanded clone, and some rows leave it out.

abundance	v_gene	j_gene	d_gene	CDR3nt	CDR3aa
.	TRBV19	TRBJ1-1	.	TGTGCCAGTAGTATAGGGAGAAAAAACACTGAAGCTTTCTTT	CASSIGRKNTEAFF
once	TRBV7-9	TRBJ2-7	TRBD1	TGTGCCAGCAGCTCCGGCCGCGGCGGTACAGGGGGGTATACCTACGAGCAGTACTTC	CASSSGRGGTGGYTYEQYF
once	TRBV19	TRBJ2-2	.	TGTGCCAGTAGACGACAGGCCCTAGTACCCGGGGAGCTGTTTTTT	CASRRQALVPGELFF
.	TRBV30	TRBJ1-3	.	TGTGCCTGGAGCGGACAAAACTCTGGAAACACCATATATTTT	CAWSGQNSGNTIYF
.	TRBV6-1	TRBJ2-7	TRBD1	TGTGCCAGCAGTGAATGGGGGGGACAGGGGTCCTACGAGCAGTACTTC	CASSEWGGQGSYEQYF
.	TRBV19	TRBJ2-1	TRBD1	TGTGCCAGTAGTATACAGCCGACAGGGAATGAGCAGTTCTTC	CASSIQPTGNEQFF
once	TRBV6-6	TRBJ2-7	TRBD1	TGTGCCAGCAGTTACACGACAGGGGGCAACTACGAGCAGTACTTC	CASSYTTGGNYEQYF
once	TRBV7-3	TRBJ2-5	TRBD1	TGTGCCAGCAGCTTCCAGGGGGCCAAGGGGGAGACCCAGTACTTC	CASSFQGAKGETQYF
.	TRBV5-1	TRBJ2-1	TRBD1	TGCGCCAGCAGCCGTAGACAGGGTAGCGTCGGTGAGCAGTTCTTC	CASSRRQGSVGEQFF
.	TRBV27	TRBJ2-7	TRBD2	TGTGCCAGCAGTCCTCACCTTAGCGGGGGCTATACCTACGAGCAGTACTTC	CASSPHLSGGYTYEQYF
.	TRBV28	TRBJ2-3	TRBD2	TGTGCCAGCAGTTTTAGTCGGGGGGGCTCAGATACGCAGTATTTT	CASSFSRGGSDTQYF
.	TRBV15	TRBJ1-4	.	TGTGCCACCAGCAACCCCAGGGACACGGCTCGGGCTAATGAAAAACTGTTTTTT	CATSNPRDTARANEKLFF
once	TRBV18	TRBJ1-1	.	TGTGCCAGCTCAAGGGACTACCGGGCTGGCACTGAAGCTTTCTTT	CASSRDYRAGTEAFF
.	TRBV6-5	TRBJ2-1	TRBD1	TGTGCCAGCAGTTTCGACAGGGTTGATGAGCAGTTCTTC	CASSFDRVDEQFF
.	TRBV7-2	TRBJ2-2	TRBD2	TGTGCCAGCAGCCTCCTTCCACTAGCGGGCGGGGAGCTGTTTTTT	CASSLLPLAGGELFF
.	TRBV5-4	TRBJ1-4	TRBD1	TGTGCCAGCAGCCCTAACAGGGGGCGGAATGAAAAACTGTTTTTT	CASSPNRGRNEKLFF
once	TRBV7-2	TRBJ2-3	TRBD2	TGTGCCAGCAGGTGGGGGGGAGATACGCAGTATTTT	CASRWGGDTQYF
.	TRBV30	TRBJ2-1	TRBD2	TGTGCCTGGATGGAGCGGGGGAACTCCTACAATGAGCAGTTCTTC	CAWMERGNSYNEQFF
.	TRBV7-2	TRBJ2-7	.	TGTGCCAGCACCCTGGACGGAGGTTTCTACGAGCAGTACTTC	CASTLDGGFYEQYF
.	TRBV15	TRBJ2-2	.	TGTGCCACCAGCAGAGAAAGAGCGCTGAACACCGGGGAGCTGTTTTTT	CATSRERALNTGELFF
once	TRBV2	TRBJ2-3	.	TGTGCCAGCAGTGAAGACAGGCTCACAGATACGCAGTATTTT	CASSEDRLTDTQYF
once	TRBV5-4	TRBJ1-2	.	TGTGCCAGCAGCTCGGTGGACAGCCAATCTCTTTATGGCTACACCTTC	CASSSVDSQSLYGYTF
.	TRBV23-1	TRBJ1-2	.	TGCGCCAGCAGTCATATGGAGGGGCATGGCTACACCTTC	CASSHMEGHGYTF
.	TRBV5-6	TRBJ2-3	TRBD2	TGTGCCAGCAGCTTGGCGGGTGGGGGGGCAGATACGCAGTATTTT	CASSLAGGGADTQYF
.	TRBV7-9	TRBJ2-4	.	TGTGCCAGCAGCTTCCTACAGGGAACGGCCAAAAACATTCAGTACTTC	CASSFLQGTAKNIQYF